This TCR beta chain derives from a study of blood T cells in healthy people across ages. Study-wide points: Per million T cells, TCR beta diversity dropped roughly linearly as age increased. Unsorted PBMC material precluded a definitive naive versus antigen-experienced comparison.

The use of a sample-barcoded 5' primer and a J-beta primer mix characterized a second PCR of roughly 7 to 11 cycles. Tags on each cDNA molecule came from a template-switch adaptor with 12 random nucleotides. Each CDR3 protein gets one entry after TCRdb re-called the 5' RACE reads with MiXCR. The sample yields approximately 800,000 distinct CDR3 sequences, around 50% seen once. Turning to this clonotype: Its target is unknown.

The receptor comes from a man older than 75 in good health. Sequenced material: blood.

As DNA, the CDR3 is TGTGCCAGCAGCCAAGGCGGGGGGGCCAATTTTCGGAATGAGCAGTTCTTC. It codes for CASSQGGGANFRNEQFF. The chain joins TRBV14 to TRBJ2-1; 9 bases align to TRBD2. In germline, CDR1 is SGHDN, CDR2 FVKESK. The CDR3 is 17 amino acids. The V and J ends lost 1 base and 7 bases, in that order; junction bases with no gene match: 11. Drawing the rest from reference TRBV14 and TRBJ2-1, the complete variable domain is EAGVTQFPSHSVIEKGQTVTLRCDPISGHDNLYWYRRVMGKEIKFLLHFVKESKQDESGMPNNRFLAERTGGTYSTLKVQPAELEDSGVYFCASSQGGGANFRNEQFFGPGTRLTVL.